Shown below are 18 T cell receptor beta chains from a single sample sequenced in a study of follicular helper T cells after annual influenza vaccination. Sample time point: 2013-2014 season, 7 days after vaccination. Repertoires were generated with immunoSEQ multiplex PCR, while TCRdb's copy carries only in-frame clones and drops some. Of 9,700 or so clones listed, roughly four fifths are singletons. Source: CXCR5- memory CD4+ T cells sorted from blood, taken 7 days after influenza vaccination. These receptors came from an adult who received the influenza vaccine.

This chain joins TRBV19 and TRBJ2-7; 7 positions agree with TRBD1. Losses at the gene ends were 3 bases for V and 4 bases for J; bases not matched to a gene: 6. Germline CDR1 reads LNHDA; CDR2 reads SQIVND (reference sequence). This CDR3 region has 14 residues. The CDR3: CASSIEGASYEQYF. As DNA, the CDR3 is TGTGCCAGTAGTATTGAGGGGGCCTCTTACGAGCAGTACTTC.

This rearrangement joins TRBV19 to TRBJ1-4; weak D call: TRBD1 (6 bases). The CDR3 is 18 amino acids. The V gene lost 2 bases and the J gene lost 0 bases, with 16 bases spanning the gap. Germline CDR1 LNHDA, CDR2 SQIVND (reference sequence). The CDR3 bases are TGTGCCAGTAGTATACGGGACACTACTAGCGCAACTAATGAAAAACTGTTTTTT. Translation gives CASSIRDTTSATNEKLFF.

This chain connects TRBV4-3 to TRBJ1-6; TRBD1 might be the D (6 bases). Germline CDR1 and CDR2: LGHNA and YSLEER. Trimming removed 5 bases from V and 5 bases from J, with 13 bases in between. The CDR3 runs 15 residues. The DNA for the CDR3 is TGCGCCAGCAGCAACCGACAGGCAAATAATTCACCCCTCCACTTT. It yields the protein CASSNRQANNSPLHF.

The J gene is TRBJ2-2, the V gene TRBV7-9; TRBD1 matches at 11 bases. V was clipped by 3 bases and J by 4 bases; unmatched bases: 7. The CDR3 is 17 residues long. CDR1 and CDR2 from the germline V gene are SEHNR and FQNEAQ (reference sequence). CDR3 DNA sequence: TGTGCCAGCAGCTTGGACGCGGGACAGGGGGGCACCGGGGAGCTGTTTTTT. Its translation is CASSLDAGQGGTGELFF.

This CDR3 is CASRNSADEQYF. The DNA for the CDR3 is TGTGCCAGCAGGAATTCAGCTGACGAGCAGTACTTC. This sequence joins TRBV6-1 and TRBJ2-7; D gene uncertain. CDR1 and CDR2 (germline): MNHNS, SASEGT. This CDR3 comprises 12 residues. V gave up 6 bases and J gave up 5 bases, with 11 bases separating them.

The chain is built from TRBV5-1 and TRBJ1-2, with 7 positions matching TRBD1. CDR1 and CDR2 (germline): SGHRS, YFSETQ. The CDR3 is 16 amino acids. J was trimmed by 7 bases and V by 3 bases; bases with no gene match: 15. The DNA for the CDR3 is TGCGCCAGCAGCTACGTTCCCGGGACAGCATCGGGTGGCTACACCTTC. This gives the protein CASSYVPGTASGGYTF.

The genes are TRBV4-1 and TRBJ2-3; TRBD2 agrees at 14 bases. The germline V gene has CDR1 MGHRA and CDR2 YSYEKL. Germline trimming cut 2 bases from V and 8 bases from J; bases unmatched to any gene: 3. The CDR3 is made up of 15 amino acids. In DNA form, the CDR3 reads TGCGCCAGCAGCCAATTGGGACTAGCGGGAGCTACGCAGTATTTT. Protein: CASSQLGLAGATQYF.

V usage is TRBV2 and J usage is TRBJ2-1; TRBD2 agrees at 14 bases. The CDR3 totals 15 residues. J was trimmed by 9 bases and V by 4 bases; bases with no gene match: 5. The germline CDR1 and CDR2 sequences are SNHLY and FYNNEI. CDR3 protein: CASSGTSGRNAEQFF. The CDR3 region has the DNA TGTGCCAGCAGTGGGACTAGCGGGAGGAACGCTGAGCAGTTCTTC.

This chain uses TRBV9 with TRBJ2-5; D unresolved. This CDR3 contains 13 residues. Trimming took off 1 base at V and 4 bases at J, with 8 bases between the two ends. Germline loops: CDR1 SGDLS, CDR2 YYNGEE. In DNA form, the CDR3 reads TGTGCCAGCAGCGTAAGTGGCGCAGAGACCCAGTACTTC. Protein product: CASSVSGAETQYF.

The chain joins TRBV4-1 to TRBJ1-1; D not resolved. The V end lost 3 bases, the J end lost 2 bases, and 16 bases lay between the germline ends. This CDR3 is 16 amino acids long. CDR1 MGHRA and CDR2 YSYEKL come from the germline V gene. Here the CDR3 reads CASSHPQRRVNTEAFF. In DNA form, the CDR3 reads TGCGCCAGCAGCCACCCCCAGAGGAGGGTCAACACTGAAGCTTTCTTT.

The chain is built from TRBV28 and TRBJ1-3; no definite D call. Germline V gene data show CDR1 as MDHEN and CDR2 as SYDVKM. V was cut by 5 bases and J by 0 bases, with 2 bases left in between. The CDR3 covers 12 residues. CDR3 nucleotides: TGTGCCAGCAGTCCCTCTGGAAACACCATATATTTT. Translating it yields CASSPSGNTIYF.

The chain carries TRBV6-1 and TRBJ2-5; D call uncertain. The CDR3 has 14 residues. Germline lookup yields CDR1 MNHNS and CDR2 SASEGT. Trimming shortened V by 1 base and J by 5 bases, and 11 bases separated the two germline ends. In DNA, the CDR3 is TGTGCCAGCAGTGAAGGCTGGGTTGGGGAGACCCAGTACTTC. Translation gives CASSEGWVGETQYF.

This clone was counted a few times. This rearrangement joins TRBV11-3 to TRBJ2-7; tentative D call: TRBD2 (5 bases). In germline, CDR1 is SGHNT, CDR2 YENEEA. The V end lost 2 bases, the J end lost 2 bases, and 10 bases lay between the germline ends. The CDR3 length is 14 residues. CDR3 loop: CASSLSGQPYEQYF. CDR3 nucleotide sequence: TGTGCCAGCAGCTTAAGCGGCCAGCCCTACGAGCAGTACTTC.

The chain employs TRBV5-5 and TRBJ2-7; D is perhaps TRBD2 (7 bases). The CDR3 runs 17 residues. CDR1 is SGHKS, CDR2 YYEKEE, per germline (reference sequence). V lost 6 bases to trimming and J lost 3 bases, with 25 bases between them. CDR3 nucleotide sequence: TGTGCCAGCAAAGCCGGGGGCGGCGGGGGTCCTCTCTACGAGCAGTACTTC. It is translated as CASKAGGGGGPLYEQYF.

The chain employs TRBV18 and TRBJ2-5, with a tentative D call TRBD2 (5 bases). The V gene lost 1 base and the J gene lost 0 bases, with 12 bases spanning the gap. The CDR3 contains 16 residues. Germline V gives CDR1 KGHSH, CDR2 LQKENI. Written as DNA, the CDR3 is TGTGCCAGCTCACCACGCTGGGAGCCGTACCAAGAGACCCAGTACTTC. Translating gives CASSPRWEPYQETQYF.

In this sample, this clone turned up a few times. V is TRBV12-5 and J is TRBJ1-1; D gene ambiguous. This CDR3 comprises 12 residues. The V end lost 0 bases, the J end lost 1 base, and 0 bases lay between the germline ends. Germline V gene lookup returns CDR1 LGHNT and CDR2 FRNRAP. CDR3 protein: CASGLVNTEAFF. DNA for the CDR3: TGTGCTAGTGGTTTGGTGAACACTGAAGCTTTCTTT.

CDR3 in DNA: TGTGCCATCAGTGCTCGGGGACAGCGAAACAATCAGCCCCAGCATTTT. It specifies CAISARGQRNNQPQHF. V is TRBV10-3 and J is TRBJ1-5; the match to TRBD1 covers 7 bases. The V gene end was trimmed by 4 bases and the J gene end by 3 bases; junction bases not matched to a gene: 9. CDR1 ENHRY and CDR2 SYGVKD come from the germline V gene. The CDR3 spans 16 residues.

The chain links TRBV19 to TRBJ1-5; the D is unclear. Germline V gene data show CDR1 as LNHDA and CDR2 as SQIVND (reference sequence). V was clipped by 7 bases and J by 5 bases, with 12 bases between them. This CDR3 contains 13 residues. In DNA, the CDR3 is TGTGCCAGTAATGGAGGGAGGGATCAGCCCCAGCATTTT. Protein: CASNGGRDQPQHF. Combining the CDR3 with reference TRBV19 and TRBJ1-5 gives the whole variable domain DGGITQSPKYLFRKEGQNVTLSCEQNLNHDAMYWYRQDPGQGLRLIYYSQIVNDFQKGDIAEGYSVSREKKESFPLTVTSAQKNPTAFYLCASNGGRDQPQHFGDGTRLSIL.